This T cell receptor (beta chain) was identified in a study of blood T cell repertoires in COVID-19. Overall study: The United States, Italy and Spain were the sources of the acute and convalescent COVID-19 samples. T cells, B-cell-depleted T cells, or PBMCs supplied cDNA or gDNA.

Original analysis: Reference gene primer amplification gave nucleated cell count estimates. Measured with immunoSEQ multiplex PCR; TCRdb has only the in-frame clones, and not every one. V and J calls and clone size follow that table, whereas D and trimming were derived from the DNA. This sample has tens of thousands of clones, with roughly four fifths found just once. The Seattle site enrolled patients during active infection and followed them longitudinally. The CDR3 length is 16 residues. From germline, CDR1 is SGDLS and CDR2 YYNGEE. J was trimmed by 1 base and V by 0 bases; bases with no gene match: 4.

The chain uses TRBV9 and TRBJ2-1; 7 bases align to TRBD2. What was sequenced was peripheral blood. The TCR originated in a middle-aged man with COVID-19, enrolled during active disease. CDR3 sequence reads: CASSVAWGGSYNEQFF. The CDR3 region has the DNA TGTGCCAGCAGCGTAGCATGGGGGGGGTCCTACAATGAGCAGTTCTTC.